This TCR beta chain was obtained from a study of OX40 agonist ivuxolimab in advanced cancers. In the study overall: The costimulatory receptor OX40 (CD134) was targeted by ivuxolimab, a fully human IgG2 agonistic monoclonal antibody. Intravenous ivuxolimab was administered to patients every 2 weeks at six dose levels: 0.01, 0.1, 0.3, 1.5, 3 and 10 mg/kg. Of the approximately 54 dose-escalation patients, hepatocellular carcinoma was present in about 19, melanoma in roughly 15, renal cell carcinoma in 9 and head and neck cancer in 9. The dose-escalation cohort was roughly 87% male with a mean age of approximately 60 years, ranging from roughly 23 to 90. Prior anti-PD-1, anti-PD-L1 or anti-CTLA-4 therapy was permitted, and checkpoint inhibitors had been received by approximately 39% of dose-escalation patients. Three dose-escalation patients achieved partial responses, one with hepatocellular carcinoma and two with cutaneous melanoma. The purpose of peripheral TCRbeta sequencing was to test whether ivuxolimab changed TCR sequence diversity and led to clonal T-cell expansion. The paper describes the monotherapy dose-escalation part (N ≈ 52 patients) of the phase I trial of ivuxolimab.

From its cysteine to its phenylalanine, the CDR3 spans 13 amino acids. Solely the CDR3 DNA is kept, with 39 bases framed from the first base. V and J lose 1 base and 2 bases, and a span of 9 bases separates them. CDR1 and CDR2, looked up from the germline V gene, are SQVTM and ANQGSEA. As to this clone: It lacks a known antigen. No much larger clone exists at a distance of one base, and base qualities are not known.

Patients with a history of autoimmune disease or receiving systemic immunosuppression were excluded from the trial. Peripheral blood for TCR sequencing was collected from all dose cohorts at baseline, on cycle 4 day 1, and on cycle 7 day 1. Samples came from an open-label, multicenter, first-in-human phase I dose-escalation trial of ivuxolimab. The trial enrolled adults with locally advanced or metastatic head and neck squamous cell, hepatocellular, melanoma or renal cell carcinoma. Before TCR sequencing, CD4+ T cells and CD8+ T cells from peripheral blood were sorted into separate populations. For sequencing of the TCRbeta CDR3 region, genomic DNA was extracted from the sorted cells. The immunoSEQ Assay was used for sequencing of TCRbeta CDR3 regions. Imported from immuneACCESS, the table was reduced by TCRdb to in-frame sequences with V and J called. These copies leave out some clones; in studies compared against another copy, an unresolved V gene accounts for under half, and the cause of the remainder is not known. The sample has 95,000 to 100,000 clones on record, 90% of them singletons. Around 1.5% of the sample goes to the ten largest clones.

Study-wide conclusions, independent of this receptor: At doses of 0.1 to 3.0 mg/kg, clonal expansion of both CD4+ and CD8+ blood T cells was observed from baseline to week 6. Low levels of normalized T-cell clonal expansion were also seen in some nonresponding patients. On average, CD8+ T cells showed more expanded clones than CD4+ T cells after ivuxolimab. In partial responders in the 0.1-3.0 mg/kg groups, normalized peripheral clonal expansion was found to be among the lowest, especially among CD8+ T cells. The antigen specificity of the peripheral T cells that underwent clonal expansion was not determined.

The sample in question was CD4+ or CD8+ T cells sorted from blood, obtained in a trial of the OX40 agonist ivuxolimab. The sequence came from an adult with an advanced solid tumor such as melanoma, head and neck, liver or kidney cancer. The chain employs TRBV29-1 and TRBJ2-7; tentative D gene TRBD1, with 7 bases matching. The CDR3 amino acid sequence is: CSVEGRGPYEQYF. The nucleotide sequence reads as follows: TGCAGCGTTGAAGGGAGGGGGCCCTACGAGCAGTACTTC.